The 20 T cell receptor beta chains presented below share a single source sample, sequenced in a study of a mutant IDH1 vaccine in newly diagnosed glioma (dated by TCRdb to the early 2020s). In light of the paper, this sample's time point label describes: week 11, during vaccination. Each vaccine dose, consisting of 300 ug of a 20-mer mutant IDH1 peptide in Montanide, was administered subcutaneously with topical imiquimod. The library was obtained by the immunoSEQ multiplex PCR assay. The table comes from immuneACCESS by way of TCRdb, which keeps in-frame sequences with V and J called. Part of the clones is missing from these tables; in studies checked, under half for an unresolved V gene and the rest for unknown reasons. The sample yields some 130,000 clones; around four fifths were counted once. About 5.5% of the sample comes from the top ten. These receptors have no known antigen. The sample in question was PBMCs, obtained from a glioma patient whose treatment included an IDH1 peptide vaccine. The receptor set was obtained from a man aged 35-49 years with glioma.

The chain's CDR3 is CASSRQGTGYEQYF. CDR3 DNA: TGTGCCAGCAGTAGGCAGGGGACGGGGTACGAGCAGTACTTC. This chain uses TRBV6-1 with TRBJ2-7, with D possibly matching TRBD1 (6 bases). Per germline, CDR1 MNHNS and CDR2 SASEGT. The length of the CDR3 is 14 residues. The V gene lost 5 bases and the J gene lost 4 bases, with 15 bases spanning the gap.

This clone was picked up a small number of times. DNA for the CDR3: TGTGCCAGCAGTCCCGGGACTGCCTCGGACGAGCAGTACTTC. Translating it yields CASSPGTASDEQYF. The chain recombines TRBV6-5 with TRBJ2-7, with a tentative D call TRBD2 (6 bases). The CDR3 totals 14 residues. With 5 bases removed from V and 5 bases from J, the gap between germline ends came to 16 bases. Germline loops: CDR1 MNHEY, CDR2 SVGAGI.

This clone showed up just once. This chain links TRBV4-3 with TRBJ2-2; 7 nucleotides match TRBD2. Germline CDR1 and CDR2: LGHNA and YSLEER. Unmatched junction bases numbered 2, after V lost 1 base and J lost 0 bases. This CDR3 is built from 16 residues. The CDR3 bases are TGCGCCAGCAGCCAAGGGGGAGGGGCGAACACCGGGGAGCTGTTTTTT. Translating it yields CASSQGGGANTGELFF.

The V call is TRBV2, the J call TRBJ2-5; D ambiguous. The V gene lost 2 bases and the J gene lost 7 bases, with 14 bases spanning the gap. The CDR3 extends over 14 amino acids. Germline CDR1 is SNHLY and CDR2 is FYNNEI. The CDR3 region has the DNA TGTGCCAGCAGTGAACGCGCAGGCGTGGGGACCCAGTACTTC. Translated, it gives CASSERAGVGTQYF. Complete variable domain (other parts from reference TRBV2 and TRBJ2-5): EPEVTQTPSHQVTQMGQEVILRCVPISNHLYFYWYRQILGQKVEFLVSFYNNEISEKSEIFDDQFSVERPDGSNFTLKIRSTKLEDSAMYFCASSERAGVGTQYFGPGTRLLVL.

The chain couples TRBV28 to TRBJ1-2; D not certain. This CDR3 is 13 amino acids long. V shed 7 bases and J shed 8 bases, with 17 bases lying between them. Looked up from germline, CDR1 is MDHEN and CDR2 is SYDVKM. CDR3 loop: CASTLPGLGGYTF. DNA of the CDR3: TGTGCCAGCACATTGCCAGGCTTAGGCGGCTACACCTTC.

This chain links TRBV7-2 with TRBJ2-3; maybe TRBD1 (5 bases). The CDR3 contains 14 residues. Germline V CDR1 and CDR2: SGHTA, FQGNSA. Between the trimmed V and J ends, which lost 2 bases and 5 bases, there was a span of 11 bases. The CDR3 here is CASSLQGLLDTQYF. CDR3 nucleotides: TGTGCCAGCAGCTTACAGGGTTTGTTAGATACGCAGTATTTT.

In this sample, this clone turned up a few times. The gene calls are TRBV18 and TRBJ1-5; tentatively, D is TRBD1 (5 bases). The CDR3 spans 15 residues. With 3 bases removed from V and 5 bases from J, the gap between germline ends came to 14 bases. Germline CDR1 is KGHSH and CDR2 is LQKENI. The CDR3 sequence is CASSPGLGRDQPQHF. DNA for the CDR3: TGTGCCAGCTCACCCGGACTCGGCAGGGATCAGCCCCAGCATTTT.

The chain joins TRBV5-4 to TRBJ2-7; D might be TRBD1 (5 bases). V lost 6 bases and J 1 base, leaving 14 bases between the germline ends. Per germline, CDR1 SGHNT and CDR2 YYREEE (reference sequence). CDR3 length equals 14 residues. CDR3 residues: CASTSPGQSYEQYF. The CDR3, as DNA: TGTGCCAGCACCTCCCCAGGGCAATCCTACGAGCAGTACTTC.

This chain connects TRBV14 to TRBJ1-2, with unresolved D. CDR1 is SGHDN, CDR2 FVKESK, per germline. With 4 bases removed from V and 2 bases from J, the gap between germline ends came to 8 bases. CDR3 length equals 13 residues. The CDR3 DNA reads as TGTGCCAGCAGCCCCGGGCGAAACTATGGCTACACCTTC. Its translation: CASSPGRNYGYTF. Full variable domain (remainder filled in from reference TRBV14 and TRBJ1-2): EAGVTQFPSHSVIEKGQTVTLRCDPISGHDNLYWYRRVMGKEIKFLLHFVKESKQDESGMPNNRFLAERTGGTYSTLKVQPAELEDSGVYFCASSPGRNYGYTFGSGTRLTVV.

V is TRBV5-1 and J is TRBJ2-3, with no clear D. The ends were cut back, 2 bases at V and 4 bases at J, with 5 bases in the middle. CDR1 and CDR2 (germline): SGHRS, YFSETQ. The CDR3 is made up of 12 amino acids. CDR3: CASSFSADTQYF. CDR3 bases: TGCGCCAGCAGCTTTTCGGCAGATACGCAGTATTTT.

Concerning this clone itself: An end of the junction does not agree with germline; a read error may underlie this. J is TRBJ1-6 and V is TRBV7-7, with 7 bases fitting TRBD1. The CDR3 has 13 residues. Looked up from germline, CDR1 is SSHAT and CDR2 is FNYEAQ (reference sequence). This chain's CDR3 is CASSLQGNSPLHF. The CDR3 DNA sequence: TGTGCTAGCAGCTTACAGGGGAACTCACCCCTCCACTTT. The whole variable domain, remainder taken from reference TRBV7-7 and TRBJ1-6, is GAGVSQSPRYKVTKRGQDVTLRCDPISSHATLYWYQQALGQGPEFLTYFNYEAQPDKSGLPSDRFSAERPEGSISTLTIQRTEQRDSAMYRCASSLQGNSPLHFGNGTRLTVT.

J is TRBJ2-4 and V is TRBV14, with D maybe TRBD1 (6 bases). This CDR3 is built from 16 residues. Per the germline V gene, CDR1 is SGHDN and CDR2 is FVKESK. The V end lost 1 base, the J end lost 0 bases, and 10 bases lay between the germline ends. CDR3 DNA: TGTGCCAGCAGCCAAGGGACAGCTTTAGCCAAAAACATTCAGTACTTC. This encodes CASSQGTALAKNIQYF. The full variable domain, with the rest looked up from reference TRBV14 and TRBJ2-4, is EAGVTQFPSHSVIEKGQTVTLRCDPISGHDNLYWYRRVMGKEIKFLLHFVKESKQDESGMPNNRFLAERTGGTYSTLKVQPAELEDSGVYFCASSQGTALAKNIQYFGAGTRLSVL.

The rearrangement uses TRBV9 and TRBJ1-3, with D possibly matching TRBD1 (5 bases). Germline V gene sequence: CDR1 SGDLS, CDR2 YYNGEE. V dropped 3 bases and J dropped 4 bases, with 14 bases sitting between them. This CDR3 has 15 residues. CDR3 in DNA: TGTGCCAGCAGCGCCGCGGGGGGTTCCGGAAACACCATATATTTT. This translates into CASSAAGGSGNTIYF. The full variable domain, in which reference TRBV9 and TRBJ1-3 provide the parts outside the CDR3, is DSGVTQTPKHLITATGQRVTLRCSPRSGDLSVYWYQQSLDQGLQFLIQYYNGEERAKGNILERFSAQQFPDLHSELNLSSLELGDSALYFCASSAAGGSGNTIYFGEGSWLTVV.

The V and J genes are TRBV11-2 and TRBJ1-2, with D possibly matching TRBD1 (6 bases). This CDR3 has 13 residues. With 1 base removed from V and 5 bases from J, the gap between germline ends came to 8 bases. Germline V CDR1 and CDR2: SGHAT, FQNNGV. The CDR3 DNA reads TGTGCCAGCAGCTTAGGGGGGCTTTATGGCTACACCTTC. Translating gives CASSLGGLYGYTF.

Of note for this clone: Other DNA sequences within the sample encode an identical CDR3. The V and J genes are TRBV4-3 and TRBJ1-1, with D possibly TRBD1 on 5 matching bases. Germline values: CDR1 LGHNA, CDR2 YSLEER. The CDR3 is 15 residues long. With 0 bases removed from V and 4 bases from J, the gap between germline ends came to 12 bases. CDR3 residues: CASSQDSRGRTEAFF. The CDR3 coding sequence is TGCGCCAGCAGCCAAGATAGTCGGGGCCGCACTGAAGCTTTCTTT.

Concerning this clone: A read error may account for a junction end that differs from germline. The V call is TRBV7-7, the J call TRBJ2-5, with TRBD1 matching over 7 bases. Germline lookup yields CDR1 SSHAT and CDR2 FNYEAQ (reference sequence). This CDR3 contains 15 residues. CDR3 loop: CASSLDRRRGETQYF. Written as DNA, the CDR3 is TGTGCTAGCAGCTTAGACCGCCGCAGGGGGGAGACCCAGTACTTC.

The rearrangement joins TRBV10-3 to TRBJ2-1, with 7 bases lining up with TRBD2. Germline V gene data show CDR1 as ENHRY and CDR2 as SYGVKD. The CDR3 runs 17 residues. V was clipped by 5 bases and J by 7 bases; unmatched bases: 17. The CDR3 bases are TGTGCCATCAGTCCCCGGTTGGCGGGGGAATTGAAGAATGAGCAGTTCTTC. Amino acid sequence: CAISPRLAGELKNEQFF.

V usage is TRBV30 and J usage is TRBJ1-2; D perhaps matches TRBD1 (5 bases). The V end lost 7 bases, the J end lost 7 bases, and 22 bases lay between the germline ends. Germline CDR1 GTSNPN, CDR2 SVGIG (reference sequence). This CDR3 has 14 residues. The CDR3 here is CASSHRGAWSGYTF. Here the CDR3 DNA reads TGTGCCTCCTCGCACAGAGGGGCATGGAGTGGCTACACCTTC.

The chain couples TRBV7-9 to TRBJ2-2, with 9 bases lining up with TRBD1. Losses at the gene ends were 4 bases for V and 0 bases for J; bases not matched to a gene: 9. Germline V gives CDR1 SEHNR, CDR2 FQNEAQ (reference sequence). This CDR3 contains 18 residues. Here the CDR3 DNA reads TGTGCCAGCAGCTCCACGAGGGGGACAGGGTCGAACACCGGGGAGCTGTTTTTT. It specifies CASSSTRGTGSNTGELFF. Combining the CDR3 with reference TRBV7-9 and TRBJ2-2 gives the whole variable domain DTGVSQNPRHKITKRGQNVTFRCDPISEHNRLYWYRQTLGQGPEFLTYFQNEAQLEKSRLLSDRFSAERPKGSFSTLEIQRTEQGDSAMYLCASSSTRGTGSNTGELFFGEGSRLTVL.

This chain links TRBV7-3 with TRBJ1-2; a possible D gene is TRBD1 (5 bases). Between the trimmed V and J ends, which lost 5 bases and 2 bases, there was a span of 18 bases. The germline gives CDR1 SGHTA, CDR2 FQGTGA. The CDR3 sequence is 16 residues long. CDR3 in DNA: TGTGCCAGCAGCGCGGACCCCCGGGGGTCCAACTATGGCTACACCTTC. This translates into CASSADPRGSNYGYTF. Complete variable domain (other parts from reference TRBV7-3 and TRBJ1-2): GAGVSQTPSNKVTEKGKYVELRCDPISGHTALYWYRQSLGQGPEFLIYFQGTGAADDSGLPNDRFFAVRPEGSVSTLKIQRTERGDSAVYLCASSADPRGSNYGYTFGSGTRLTVV.